The entry below gives a single T cell receptor beta chain sequence along with its context. Antigen unknown. This entry belongs to a study of shared clonotypes between healthy human individuals. Study findings and constraints: The study sampled only blood, and tissue repertoires likely differ.

Sequencing used immunoSEQ multiplex PCR; TCRdb keeps in-frame clones, though not all of them. The sample shows more than 500,000 clones, approximately 95% of them seen only once. Nashville, Tennessee was home to all donors, who were Caucasian adults. Deletions cut 4 bases from V and 2 bases from J, with 21 bases between. Germline V gives CDR1 SGDLS, CDR2 YYNGEE. The CDR3 spans 18 residues. The source material was naive CD4+ T cells sorted from blood. Subset noted: CD45RA+ positively selected. The chain recombines TRBV9 with TRBJ2-2, with D maybe TRBD1 (5 bases). The receptor's source is a woman aged 25 to 45 in good health. The CDR3 region is CASSFGFPWGPNTGELFF. The CDR3 region has the DNA TGTGCCAGCAGCTTTGGGTTCCCGTGGGGCCCCAACACCGGGGAGCTGTTTTTT.